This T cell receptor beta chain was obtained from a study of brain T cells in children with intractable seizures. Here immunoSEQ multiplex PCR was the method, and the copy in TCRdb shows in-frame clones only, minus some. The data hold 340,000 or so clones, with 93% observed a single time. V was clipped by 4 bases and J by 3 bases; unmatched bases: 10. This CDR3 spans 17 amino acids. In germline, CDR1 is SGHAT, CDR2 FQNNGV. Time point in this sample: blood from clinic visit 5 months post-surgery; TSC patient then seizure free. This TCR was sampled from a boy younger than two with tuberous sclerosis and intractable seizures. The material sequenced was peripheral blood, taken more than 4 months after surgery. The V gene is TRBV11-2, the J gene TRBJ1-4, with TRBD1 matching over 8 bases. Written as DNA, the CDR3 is TGTGCCAGCAGCTACGGACAGGGACCTACGGCTAATGAAAAACTGTTTTTT. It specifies CASSYGQGPTANEKLFF. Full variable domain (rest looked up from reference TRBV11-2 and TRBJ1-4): EAGVAQSPRYKIIEKRQSVAFWCNPISGHATLYWYQQILGQGPKLLIQFQNNGVVDDSQLPKDRFSAERLKGVDSTLKIQPAKLEDSAVYLCASSYGQGPTANEKLFFGSGTQLSVL.